The next 24 T cell receptor beta chains were all read from a single sample in a study of T cell responses to AZD1222 COVID-19 vaccine. Repertoires were generated with immunoSEQ multiplex PCR, while TCRdb's copy carries only in-frame clones and drops some. The repertoire holds about 100,000 clones, with about 93% as singletons. Sequenced here: peripheral blood, sampled on day 0 of AZD1222 vaccination. These receptor sequences come from an adult in good health.

The chain has TRBV5-1 and TRBJ2-1, with 7 bases lining up with TRBD1. The ends lost 4 bases at V and 6 bases at J; junction bases unmatched: 13. The CDR3 runs to 16 residues. CDR1 is SGHRS, CDR2 YFSETQ, per germline. The CDR3 DNA reads as TGCGCCAGCAGCCCAGAAGGGACAGCTCCCTTCAATGAGCAGTTCTTC. Its protein is CASSPEGTAPFNEQFF.

The V call is TRBV3-1 (or the pseudogene TRBV3-2), the J call TRBJ2-7, with D hard to call. CDR1 is LGHDT and CDR2 is YNNKEL in the germline V gene (reference sequence). V shed 2 bases and J shed 6 bases, with 5 bases lying between them. The CDR3 loop spans 11 amino acids. For the CDR3, the DNA is TGTGCCAGCAGCCAACAGAGCGAGCAGTACTTC. This codes for CASSQQSEQYF.

V and J are TRBV11-3 and TRBJ1-6; 10 bases fit TRBD1. This CDR3 is 20 amino acids long. V was pared by 5 bases and J by 5 bases, with 18 bases of the junction left unmatched. Germline V CDR1 and CDR2: SGHNT, YENEEA. The CDR3 here is CASSNDPRDRGRSNNSPLHF. In nucleotides, the CDR3 is TGTGCCAGCAGCAACGACCCCCGGGACAGGGGACGTTCGAATAATTCACCCCTCCACTTT. Supplemented by reference TRBV11-3 and TRBJ1-6, the full variable domain reads EAGVVQSPRYKIIEKKQPVAFWCNPISGHNTLYWYLQNLGQGPELLIRYENEEAVDDSQLPKDRFSAERLKGVDSTLKIQPAELGDSAVYLCASSNDPRDRGRSNNSPLHFGNGTRLTVT.

The count of this clone is one. V is TRBV28 and J is TRBJ1-1, with unresolved D. V shed 2 bases and J shed 4 bases, with 11 bases lying between them. The CDR3 covers 14 residues. Germline V gene lookup returns CDR1 MDHEN and CDR2 SYDVKM. DNA for the CDR3: TGTGCCAGCAGTTTAAAGGGCAGCCTCACTGAAGCTTTCTTT. It specifies CASSLKGSLTEAFF.

The chain uses TRBV28 and TRBJ1-2, with D tentatively TRBD1 (6 bases). V lost 2 bases, J lost 3 bases, and 7 bases lay in between. The CDR3 totals 13 residues. Germline V gene sequence: CDR1 MDHEN, CDR2 SYDVKM. The CDR3 spells CASSLDRYYGYTF. The CDR3 nucleotides read TGTGCCAGCAGTTTAGACAGGTACTATGGCTACACCTTC.

Concerning this clone itself: The junction shows a germline mismatch at one end, possibly a read error. V and J are TRBV12-3 or TRBV12-4 and TRBJ2-3; 9 nucleotides align to TRBD1. The CDR3 is 12 amino acids. The CDR3 bases are TGTGCCAGCCAATACACCGGGACAGGGATGTTATTT. Translated, it gives CASQYTGTGMLF.

This chain connects TRBV12-3 or TRBV12-4 to TRBJ1-2; no firm D call. Trimming removed 7 bases from V and 0 bases from J, with 9 bases in between. This CDR3 comprises 13 residues. The CDR3 coding sequence is TGTGCCAGCAAGGGCAGATCTAACTATGGCTACACCTTC. Translating it yields CASKGRSNYGYTF.

The rearrangement uses TRBV28 and TRBJ2-1; 14 bases fit TRBD2. With V trimmed by 3 bases and J by 9 bases, 4 bases remained unmatched. The length of the CDR3 is 15 residues. The germline V gene encodes CDR1 MDHEN and CDR2 SYDVKM. The CDR3 loop is CASSFGLAGGFEQFF. The CDR3 bases are TGTGCCAGCAGTTTCGGACTAGCGGGAGGATTTGAGCAGTTCTTC.

The V gene is TRBV10-3, the J gene TRBJ1-6; 9 bases agree with TRBD1. Germline CDR1 ENHRY, CDR2 SYGVKD. The CDR3 covers 16 residues. Trimming removed 3 bases from V and 10 bases from J; junction bases left unmatched: 10. The CDR3 bases are TGTGCCATCAGTGAAGGAGCGACAGGGGGGTACTCACCCCTCCACTTT. Translated: CAISEGATGGYSPLHF.

The chain has TRBV25-1 and TRBJ2-5; TRBD1 agrees at 8 bases. The length of the CDR3 is 13 residues. CDR1 MGHDK and CDR2 SYGVNS come from the germline V gene. V dropped 5 bases and J dropped 3; count of bases not matched to a gene: 2. The CDR3 spells CASSWTGKETQYF. CDR3 nucleotides: TGTGCCAGCAGTTGGACAGGGAAAGAGACCCAGTACTTC.

This chain links TRBV10-2 with TRBJ2-5, with 11 bases lining up with TRBD2. The CDR3 is made up of 15 amino acids. Trimming cost V 4 bases and J 1 base; bases outside gene matches: 2. Germline V lookup: CDR1 WSHSY, CDR2 SAAADI. CDR3: CASSGTSGPQETQYF. The CDR3 coding sequence is TGCGCCAGCAGTGGGACTAGCGGGCCCCAAGAGACCCAGTACTTC.

To note about this clone: Other nucleotide sequences from this sample produce the same CDR3. The chain joins TRBV7-2 to TRBJ2-1; tentative D call: TRBD1 (6 bases). Germline CDR1 reads SGHTA; CDR2 reads FQGNSA. V lost 3 bases, J lost 5 bases, and 11 bases lay in between. The CDR3 spans 14 residues. The CDR3 DNA follows: TGTGCCAGCAGCTTGCGGCAGGGGAACAATGAGCAGTTCTTC. It codes for CASSLRQGNNEQFF.

CDR3 sequence (DNA): TGTGCCACCAGCAGAGATCTTTCCGACCCGCCGCCCCAGCATTTT. Translation: CATSRDLSDPPPQHF. This chain connects TRBV15 to TRBJ1-5; D not resolved. The CDR3 runs to 15 residues. Germline CDR1 is LNHNV and CDR2 is YYDKDF (reference sequence). V was trimmed by 0 bases and J by 9 bases, leaving 15 bases between them.

The rearrangement joins TRBV7-7 to TRBJ2-2, with 10 positions matching TRBD2. This CDR3 has 17 amino acids. The V segment lost 5 bases and the J segment 0 bases; nucleotides outside the gene matches: 6. CDR1 and CDR2 from the germline V gene are SSHAT and FNYEAQ (reference sequence). For the CDR3, the DNA is TGTGCCAGCAGCCTCCGGACTAGCGGACCGAACACCGGGGAGCTGTTTTTT. Its translation is CASSLRTSGPNTGELFF.

The chain recombines TRBV19 with TRBJ2-4, with TRBD2 matching 10 bases. Trimming at V came to 4 bases and at J to 8 bases, leaving 8 bases not matched to a gene. CDR3 length: 15 residues. In germline, CDR1 is LNHDA, CDR2 SQIVND (reference sequence). The DNA for the CDR3 is TGTGCCAGTAGTACCCCTAGCGGGAGTAGCGACATTCAGTACTTC. It codes for CASSTPSGSSDIQYF.

The chain combines TRBV7-9 with TRBJ2-2, with TRBD2 matching over 12 bases. With 4 bases clipped from V and 4 bases from J, the junction kept 4 bases outside the gene matches. This CDR3 comprises 16 residues. Germline assignment: CDR1 SEHNR and CDR2 FQNEAQ (reference sequence). The CDR3 nucleotides read TGTGCCAGCAGCTCCCTAGCGGGAGGGACCACCGGGGAGCTGTTTTTT. Residues: CASSSLAGGTTGELFF.

The chain is built from TRBV6-5 and TRBJ1-6; perhaps TRBD1 as D (5 bases). V lost 2 bases and J lost 7, with 9 bases in between. The CDR3 extends over 14 amino acids. CDR1 is MNHEY and CDR2 is SVGAGI in the germline V gene. CDR3 sequence (DNA): TGTGCCAGCAGTTACAGGGGCCCGAATTCACCCCTCCACTTT. It is translated as CASSYRGPNSPLHF.

The chain uses TRBV28 and TRBJ2-1; D is possibly TRBD1 (6 bases). The germline V and J ends were trimmed by 3 bases and 4 bases, with 10 bases remaining between them. Germline V gives CDR1 MDHEN, CDR2 SYDVKM. The CDR3 is made up of 14 amino acids. CDR3 sequence: CASSFRGRYNEQFF. As DNA, the CDR3 is TGTGCCAGCAGTTTTAGGGGGAGATACAATGAGCAGTTCTTC.

J is TRBJ2-1 and V is TRBV18, with TRBD2 identical over 7 bases. The CDR3 contains 15 residues. Germline V CDR1 and CDR2: KGHSH, LQKENI. The J segment lost 3 bases and the V segment lost 5 bases, leaving 7 bases of the junction unmatched. CDR3 sequence: CASSKAGAGYNEQFF. The CDR3 DNA follows: TGTGCCAGCTCAAAGGCGGGAGCTGGCTACAATGAGCAGTTCTTC.

The rearrangement joins TRBV6-6 to TRBJ1-1, with 7 nucleotides matching TRBD1. Looked up from germline, CDR1 is MNHNY and CDR2 is SVGAGI (reference sequence). The CDR3 spans 14 residues. Germline trimming cut 8 bases from V and 6 bases from J; bases unmatched to any gene: 12. Here the CDR3 reads CASAIQGLSAEAFF. In DNA, the CDR3 is TGTGCCAGCGCTATACAGGGGCTAAGCGCTGAAGCTTTCTTT.

The rearrangement joins TRBV27 to TRBJ2-7, with TRBD2 matching over 10 bases. Germline V CDR1 and CDR2: MNHEY, SMNVEV (reference sequence). The CDR3 runs 16 residues. V gave up 3 bases and J gave up 0 bases; unmatched junction bases: 5. The CDR3 region has the DNA TGTGCCAGCAGTTTGTTTGCTAGCGGGAGCTCCTACGAGCAGTACTTC. As protein: CASSLFASGSSYEQYF.

The CDR3 protein is CAISERANQGFYNSPLHF. The CDR3 DNA reads as TGTGCCATCAGTGAGCGGGCTAATCAGGGTTTTTATAATTCACCCCTCCACTTT. The V call is TRBV10-3, the J call TRBJ1-6; perhaps TRBD1 as D (5 bases). Germline V gene data show CDR1 as ENHRY and CDR2 as SYGVKD. The V and J ends lost 2 bases and 4 bases respectively, with 18 bases between them. This CDR3 spans 18 amino acids.

V and J are TRBV6-5 and TRBJ2-5; possibly TRBD1 for D (7 bases). V dropped 4 bases and J dropped 5 bases, with 17 bases sitting between them. Germline V CDR1 and CDR2: MNHEY, SVGAGI. The CDR3 spans 15 residues. This chain's CDR3 is CASSFLNAGGETQYF. CDR3 coding DNA: TGTGCCAGCAGTTTTCTGAACGCAGGGGGGGAGACCCAGTACTTC.

V gene TRBV10-3 combines with J gene TRBJ1-6, with D perhaps matching TRBD1 (5 bases). The germline CDR1 and CDR2 sequences are ENHRY and SYGVKD. CDR3 length equals 14 residues. V lost 0 bases and J 14 bases, leaving 14 bases between the germline ends. The CDR3, as DNA: TGTGCCATCAGTGAGTCATCTGGAAAGGGGACCCTCCACTTT. It encodes CAISESSGKGTLHF.